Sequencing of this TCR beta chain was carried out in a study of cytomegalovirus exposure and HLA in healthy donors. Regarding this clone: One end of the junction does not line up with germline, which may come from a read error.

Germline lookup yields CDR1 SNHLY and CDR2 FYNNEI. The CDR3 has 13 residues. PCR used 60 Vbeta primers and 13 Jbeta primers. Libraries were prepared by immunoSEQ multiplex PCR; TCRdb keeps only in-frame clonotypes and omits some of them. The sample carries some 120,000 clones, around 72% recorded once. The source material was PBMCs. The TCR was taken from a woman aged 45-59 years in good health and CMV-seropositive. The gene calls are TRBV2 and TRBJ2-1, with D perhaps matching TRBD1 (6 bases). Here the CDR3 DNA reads TGTGCCAGCACTGAACAGGGCTACAATGAGCAGTTCTTC. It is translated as CASTEQGYNEQFF.